Shown below are 14 T cell receptor beta chains from a single sample sequenced in a study of cytomegalovirus exposure and HLA in healthy donors. It was with 60 Vbeta and 13 Jbeta primers that the PCR ran. Measured with immunoSEQ multiplex PCR; TCRdb has only the in-frame clones, and not every one. The sample consists of 100,000 to 150,000 clones, under 85% of them appearing once. Sequencing input: PBMCs. These receptors originate from a human donor in good health.

The rearrangement joins TRBV27 to TRBJ2-1, with 9 bases aligning to TRBD1. Per germline, CDR1 MNHEY and CDR2 SMNVEV (reference sequence). Trimming at V came to 6 bases and at J to 4 bases, leaving 7 bases not matched to a gene. The CDR3 extends over 15 amino acids. CDR3 loop: CASRPGQGLYNEQFF. In nucleotides, the CDR3 is TGTGCCAGCAGGCCAGGACAGGGGTTGTACAATGAGCAGTTCTTC.

The gene calls are TRBV25-1 and TRBJ2-1, with a possible D match to TRBD1 (5 bases). Germline CDR1 is MGHDK and CDR2 is SYGVNS. The length of the CDR3 is 16 residues. The V end lost 3 bases, the J end lost 0 bases, and 12 bases lay between the germline ends. This chain's CDR3 is CASSDPLRASYNEQFF. CDR3 DNA: TGTGCCAGCAGTGATCCGCTCAGGGCCTCCTACAATGAGCAGTTCTTC.

The chain couples TRBV18 to TRBJ1-4; D not resolved. The CDR3 contains 14 residues. Germline CDR1 reads KGHSH; CDR2 reads LQKENI. Trimming took 2 bases from V and 7 from J, leaving 11 bases between them. In DNA form, the CDR3 reads TGTGCCAGCTCACCAAGCGGGGAAGTTGAAAAACTGTTTTTT. Protein product: CASSPSGEVEKLFF.

The chain couples TRBV2 to TRBJ2-7, with D unresolved. V shed 2 bases and J shed 12 bases, with 8 bases lying between them. Germline CDR1 SNHLY, CDR2 FYNNEI. This CDR3 has 10 residues. CDR3: CASSESGWYF. The DNA for the CDR3 is TGTGCCAGCAGTGAAAGTGGCTGGTACTTC.

The chain is built from TRBV5-1 and TRBJ2-6, with a weak D call TRBD1 (6 bases). Germline loops: CDR1 SGHRS, CDR2 YFSETQ. The V end lost 4 bases, the J end lost 3 bases, and 17 bases lay between the germline ends. The CDR3 has 17 amino acids. CDR3 sequence reads: CASSRDGVGGGANVLTF. The DNA of the CDR3 is TGCGCCAGCAGCCGGGACGGGGTAGGGGGTGGGGCCAACGTCCTGACTTTC.

The CDR3 coding sequence is TGCGCCAGCAGCACTACAGGCCCGAGTGAAAAACTGTTTTTT. This gives the protein CASSTTGPSEKLFF. The chain links TRBV5-1 to TRBJ1-4; D may be TRBD1 (5 bases). V lost 4 bases and J lost 7, with 14 bases in between. CDR1 SGHRS and CDR2 YFSETQ come from the germline V gene. CDR3 length: 14 amino acids. The entire variable domain, with the rest obtained from reference TRBV5-1 and TRBJ1-4, is as follows: KAGVTQTPRYLIKTRGQQVTLSCSPISGHRSVSWYQQTPGQGLQFLFEYFSETQRNKGNFPGRFSGRQFSNSRSEMNVSTLELGDSALYLCASSTTGPSEKLFFGSGTQLSVL.

This clone was observed a few times. The V gene is TRBV2, the J gene TRBJ1-1, with D uncertain. CDR1 and CDR2 (germline): SNHLY, FYNNEI. CDR3 size: 14 residues. The V gene lost 4 bases and the J gene lost 0 bases, with 9 bases spanning the gap. The CDR3 sequence: CASSVAEMNTEAFF. CDR3 nucleotides: TGTGCCAGCAGTGTGGCCGAAATGAACACTGAAGCTTTCTTT.

J is TRBJ2-1 and V is TRBV6-5; no clear D. V was pared by 5 bases and J by 4 bases, with 12 bases between. Germline lookup yields CDR1 MNHEY and CDR2 SVGAGI. CDR3 length equals 14 residues. The DNA for the CDR3 is TGTGCCAGCAGTAGGAGTATTGTATACAATGAGCAGTTCTTC. Its translation: CASSRSIVYNEQFF.

V and J are TRBV28 and TRBJ2-6, with 9 bases identical to TRBD2. J was trimmed by 0 bases and V by 3 bases; bases with no gene match: 24. There are 24 residues in the CDR3. Germline V gene data show CDR1 as MDHEN and CDR2 as SYDVKM. CDR3 in amino acids: CASSFLVCWGTAGGRNSGANVLTF. In DNA, the CDR3 is TGTGCCAGCAGTTTTCTGGTCTGTTGGGGGACCGCGGGAGGGCGAAACTCTGGGGCCAACGTCCTGACTTTC. Drawing the rest from reference TRBV28 and TRBJ2-6, the complete variable domain is DVKVTQSSRYLVKRTGEKVFLECVQDMDHENMFWYRQDPGLGLRLIYFSYDVKMKEKGDIPEGYSVSREKKERFSLILESASTNQTSMYLCASSFLVCWGTAGGRNSGANVLTFGAGSRLTVL.

The J gene is TRBJ2-3, the V gene TRBV7-4; 12 bases fit TRBD1. The V gene's germline CDR1 is SGHVT and CDR2 SQSDAQ. J gave up 4 bases and V 5 bases, and 7 bases lay outside the gene matches. The CDR3 loop spans 16 amino acids. The CDR3 DNA is TGTGCCAGCAGCAGCGGGGGACAGGGGGCGGCAGATACGCAGTATTTT. Protein product: CASSSGGQGAADTQYF.

This clone occurred a few times. CDR3 sequence (DNA): TGCGCCAGCAGCGGGGACAGTTCATCTTACTCTGGGGCCAACGTCCTGACTTTC. This translates into CASSGDSSSYSGANVLTF. The V and J genes are TRBV5-1 and TRBJ2-6, with 7 bases fitting TRBD1. CDR3 size: 18 residues. After removal of 4 bases from V and 0 bases from J, the junction contained 10 bases not matched to a gene. CDR1 is SGHRS and CDR2 is YFSETQ in the germline V gene.

CDR3 bases: TGTGCCAGCAGCCCCCAGGGGGGTTCCTACAATGAGCAGTTCTTC. Protein product: CASSPQGGSYNEQFF. This chain joins TRBV13 and TRBJ2-1, with D perhaps matching TRBD1 (7 bases). The CDR3 contains 15 residues. In germline, CDR1 is PRHDT, CDR2 FYEKMQ (reference sequence). Deletions cut 5 bases from V and 1 base from J, with 12 bases between. The variable domain in full, with the rest retrieved from reference TRBV13 and TRBJ2-1, is AAGVIQSPRHLIKEKRETATLKCYPIPRHDTVYWYQQGPGQDPQFLISFYEKMQSDKGSIPDRFSAQQFSDYHSELNMSSLELGDSALYFCASSPQGGSYNEQFFGPGTRLTVL.

V gene TRBV7-8 combines with J gene TRBJ1-2; 9 nucleotides line up with TRBD1. Germline CDR1 and CDR2: SGHVS and FQNEAQ. The CDR3 length is 13 residues. V dropped 5 bases and J dropped 5; count of bases not matched to a gene: 3. In DNA form, the CDR3 reads TGTGCCAGCAGCCTCGACAGGGGGTATGGCTACACCTTC. It codes for CASSLDRGYGYTF.

The chain recombines TRBV6-1 with TRBJ1-1; TRBD1 is a possible D gene (5 bases). The V gene's germline CDR1 is MNHNS and CDR2 SASEGT. The CDR3 covers 14 residues. The V and J ends lost 2 bases and 4 bases respectively, with 11 bases between them. The CDR3 loop is CASSERGEGTEAFF. CDR3 bases: TGTGCCAGCAGTGAAAGAGGGGAGGGCACTGAAGCTTTCTTT.